The 9 T cell receptor beta chains presented below share a single source sample, sequenced in a study of T cell responses to AZD1222 COVID-19 vaccine (dated by TCRdb to 2020 to 2022). The meaning of the sample's time point label: about 28 days (+/-7) after the second vaccine dose. Libraries came from the immunoSEQ multiplex PCR assay. In its TCRdb copy, this immuneACCESS table keeps in-frame sequences only and misses some clones. Where compared with another copy, unresolved V genes explain less than half of these, and the others have no known cause. The sample table lists around 150,000 clones, 92% of them with a count of one. The ten most abundant clones make up approximately 1.1% of the sample. The sequencing here drew on peripheral blood, taken 28 days after the second AZD1222 dose. The receptors were sampled from an adult who received the AZD1222 COVID-19 vaccine.

The genes are TRBV5-1 and TRBJ1-2; D not resolved. In germline, CDR1 is SGHRS, CDR2 YFSETQ. V was clipped by 0 bases and J by 8 bases, with 11 bases between them. This CDR3 is 13 amino acids long. The CDR3 bases are TGCGCCAGCAGCTTGGGGCAGGTTGAAGGCTACACCTTC. Protein: CASSLGQVEGYTF.

V usage is TRBV5-6 and J usage is TRBJ1-5; D is possibly TRBD1 (5 bases). CDR3 length: 16 amino acids. Trimming removed 4 bases from V and 7 bases from J, with 21 bases in between. Germline V CDR1 and CDR2: SGHDT, YYEEEE. Here the CDR3 reads CASSRNIGGVGQPQHF. In DNA, the CDR3 is TGTGCCAGCAGCCGGAATATTGGGGGGGTAGGACAGCCCCAGCATTTT. The whole variable domain, filled in from reference TRBV5-6 and TRBJ1-5, reads DAGVTQSPTHLIKTRGQQVTLRCSPKSGHDTVSWYQQALGQGPQFIFQYYEEEERQRGNFPDRFSGHQFPNYSSELNVNALLLGDSALYLCASSRNIGGVGQPQHFGDGTRLSIL.

This clone was observed once. The rearrangement joins TRBV11-2 to TRBJ1-2; D remains ambiguous. CDR3 length: 14 residues. Trimming stripped 1 base from V and 1 base from J, with 7 bases between. CDR1 is SGHAT and CDR2 is FQNNGV in the germline V gene. CDR3 region: CASSLVDNNYGYTF. The CDR3 coding sequence is TGTGCCAGCAGCTTAGTCGACAATAACTATGGCTACACCTTC. Using reference TRBV11-2 and TRBJ1-2 for the parts outside the CDR3, the full variable domain is EAGVAQSPRYKIIEKRQSVAFWCNPISGHATLYWYQQILGQGPKLLIQFQNNGVVDDSQLPKDRFSAERLKGVDSTLKIQPAKLEDSAVYLCASSLVDNNYGYTFGSGTRLTVV.

This rearrangement joins TRBV4-1 to TRBJ1-1; TRBD1 agrees at 9 bases. The junction had 5 bases not matched to a gene; V was cut back by 5 bases and J by 4 bases. This CDR3 contains 14 residues. The germline V gene has CDR1 MGHRA and CDR2 YSYEKL. The CDR3 DNA reads as TGCGCCAGCAGCTACAGGGGGCTTGCCACTGAAGCTTTCTTT. It is translated as CASSYRGLATEAFF.

The J gene is TRBJ1-3, the V gene TRBV19; tentatively, D is TRBD1 (5 bases). V was pared by 4 bases and J by 2 bases, with 15 bases between. Germline V gives CDR1 LNHDA, CDR2 SQIVND (reference sequence). This CDR3 has 16 residues. This CDR3 is CASSTGRRTPGNTIYF. The CDR3 DNA reads TGTGCCAGTAGTACGGGACGGCGTACCCCTGGAAACACCATATATTTT. The variable domain in full, completed from reference TRBV19 and TRBJ1-3, reads DGGITQSPKYLFRKEGQNVTLSCEQNLNHDAMYWYRQDPGQGLRLIYYSQIVNDFQKGDIAEGYSVSREKKESFPLTVTSAQKNPTAFYLCASSTGRRTPGNTIYFGEGSWLTVV.

V is TRBV5-4 and J is TRBJ2-3, with 9 bases aligning to TRBD2. The germline CDR1 and CDR2 sequences are SGHNT and YYREEE (reference sequence). This CDR3 has 16 amino acids. With V trimmed by 4 bases and J by 4 bases, 10 bases remained unmatched. The CDR3 protein is CASSRTRGGAPDTQYF. The CDR3 region has the DNA TGTGCCAGCAGCAGGACCCGCGGGGGGGCCCCAGATACGCAGTATTTT.

This chain joins TRBV9 and TRBJ2-3; D might be TRBD1 (6 bases). Germline V gene sequence: CDR1 SGDLS, CDR2 YYNGEE. Trimming took off 4 bases at V and 1 base at J, with 13 bases between the two ends. The CDR3 length is 15 residues. This CDR3 reads CASSHGQPRTDTQYF. CDR3 DNA: TGTGCCAGCAGCCACGGACAGCCTCGCACAGATACGCAGTATTTT.

The chain combines TRBV11-1 with TRBJ1-2; the D is unclear. Per the germline V gene, CDR1 is SGHAT and CDR2 is FQDESV (reference sequence). The CDR3 runs to 12 residues. V was clipped by 1 base and J by 4 bases, with 4 bases between them. CDR3 region: CASSLDVYGYTF. The DNA of the CDR3 is TGTGCCAGCAGCTTAGACGTCTATGGCTACACCTTC.

This clone was seen a single time. The sample contains more than one DNA sequence encoding this CDR3. The chain couples TRBV7-9 to TRBJ1-5; D unresolved. CDR1 SEHNR and CDR2 FQNEAQ come from the germline V gene (reference sequence). The CDR3 runs to 13 residues. With 1 base removed from V and 4 bases from J, the gap between germline ends came to 5 bases. CDR3 in DNA: TGTGCCAGCAGCTTAGACGGAAATCAGCCCCAGCATTTT. It translates to CASSLDGNQPQHF.